Each of the 29 T cell receptor beta chains below was sequenced from the same sample in a study of T cells in localized non-small cell lung cancer. Measured with immunoSEQ multiplex PCR; TCRdb has only the in-frame clones, and not every one. The profile shows 6,500 or so clones, more than 40% of them singletons. The sequencing here drew on lymph node tissue, taken before any cancer treatment. The receptors shown here come from a man aged 35-75 years with stage I lung adenocarcinoma.

The gene calls are TRBV28 and TRBJ2-1; the match to TRBD2 covers 12 bases. CDR1 and CDR2 from the germline V gene are MDHEN and SYDVKM. The CDR3 spans 15 residues. The trim removed 0 bases at V and 10 bases at J, leaving 4 bases unmatched. The DNA of the CDR3 is TGTGCCAGCAGTTTATGGACTAGCGGGAGTGGCGAGCAGTTCTTC. This encodes CASSLWTSGSGEQFF.

J is TRBJ2-3 and V is TRBV28; 7 nucleotides agree with TRBD2. Germline V CDR1 and CDR2: MDHEN, SYDVKM. V shed 6 bases, J shed 2 bases, and the junction held 5 bases outside the gene matches. This CDR3 has 14 residues. CDR3 residues: CASSSGATTDTQYF. CDR3 coding DNA: TGTGCCAGCAGCAGCGGGGCGACCACAGATACGCAGTATTTT.

This sequence joins TRBV11-3 and TRBJ2-7; 11 bases align to TRBD2. The junction had 12 bases not matched to a gene; V was cut back by 6 bases and J by 5 bases. The CDR3 runs to 16 residues. The germline CDR1 and CDR2 sequences are SGHNT and YENEEA. The CDR3 protein is CASRQGTSGRVHEQYF. CDR3 bases: TGTGCCAGCAGGCAAGGGACTAGCGGAAGGGTCCACGAGCAGTACTTC.

This clone is categorized as medium-sized. The rearrangement uses TRBV6-8 and TRBJ1-5; 8 nucleotides agree with TRBD1. CDR3 length: 17 amino acids. Trimming at V came to 5 bases and at J to 1 base, leaving 10 bases not matched to a gene. Germline V gives CDR1 MNHGY, CDR2 SAAAGT. The CDR3 nucleotides read TGTGCCAGCAGTACACGCGGGACAGGAATAAGCAATCAGCCCCAGCATTTT. Residues: CASSTRGTGISNQPQHF.

The CDR3 loop reads CAWSGQGNTEAFF. CDR3 nucleotide sequence: TGTGCCTGGAGTGGACAGGGAAACACTGAAGCTTTCTTT. The gene calls are TRBV30 and TRBJ1-1, with 7 nucleotides matching TRBD1. Germline trimming cut 1 base from V and 2 bases from J; bases unmatched to any gene: 1. The CDR3 contains 13 residues. CDR1 is GTSNPN, CDR2 SVGIG, per germline (reference sequence). Complete variable domain (other parts from reference TRBV30 and TRBJ1-1): SQTIHQWPATLVQPVGSPLSLECTVEGTSNPNLYWYRQAAGRGLQLLFYSVGIGQISSEVPQNLSASRPQDRQFILSSKKLLLSDSGFYLCAWSGQGNTEAFFGQGTRLTVV.

This clone was counted a few times. The chain carries TRBV4-1 and TRBJ2-7, with a weak D call TRBD1 (6 bases). This CDR3 is 15 amino acids long. Germline-derived CDR1 and CDR2 are MGHRA and YSYEKL. Trimming shortened V by 1 base and J by 1 base, and 11 bases separated the two germline ends. In DNA form, the CDR3 reads TGCGCCAGCAGCCAAGCTGGACAGTTGTCCTACGAGCAGTACTTC. Protein product: CASSQAGQLSYEQYF.

This clone has more than one count but fewer than ten. The V and J genes are TRBV10-3 and TRBJ1-5; D remains unclear. The germline CDR1 and CDR2 sequences are ENHRY and SYGVKD. Trimming cost V 6 bases and J 5 bases, with 8 bases left between them. The CDR3 loop spans 12 amino acids. This chain's CDR3 is CAIRDRDQPQHF. The CDR3 DNA reads TGTGCCATCAGGGACCGAGATCAGCCCCAGCATTTT.

In regard to this clone: One junction end disagrees with the germline gene, perhaps due to a read error. The chain is built from TRBV28 and TRBJ1-2; TRBD1 agrees at 8 bases. The CDR3 runs 16 residues. Germline loops: CDR1 MDHEN, CDR2 SYDVKM. The CDR3 here is CASSLGQGRPTYGYTF. CDR3 DNA sequence: TGTGCCAGCAGCCTCGGACAGGGTAGACCCACCTATGGCTATACCTTC.

The V and J genes are TRBV11-3 and TRBJ1-2, with D possibly TRBD1 on 6 matching bases. The CDR3 extends over 15 amino acids. Trimming removed 4 bases at V and 5 bases at J, with 17 bases between. The germline CDR1 and CDR2 sequences are SGHNT and YENEEA. CDR3: CASSYGQRVEYGYTF. The CDR3, as DNA: TGTGCCAGCAGCTACGGACAGAGAGTAGAGTATGGCTACACCTTC.

This rearrangement joins TRBV19 to TRBJ1-2; D call uncertain. Trimming shortened V by 7 bases and J by 0 bases, and 9 bases separated the two germline ends. Per germline, CDR1 LNHDA and CDR2 SQIVND (reference sequence). The length of the CDR3 is 13 residues. This CDR3 is CASNLGPNYGYTF. CDR3 DNA: TGTGCCAGTAACCTCGGGCCTAACTATGGCTACACCTTC. The complete variable domain, with remaining parts taken from reference TRBV19 and TRBJ1-2, reads DGGITQSPKYLFRKEGQNVTLSCEQNLNHDAMYWYRQDPGQGLRLIYYSQIVNDFQKGDIAEGYSVSREKKESFPLTVTSAQKNPTAFYLCASNLGPNYGYTFGSGTRLTVV.

The chain has TRBV28 and TRBJ2-6; 9 bases fit TRBD1. From germline, CDR1 is MDHEN and CDR2 SYDVKM. The CDR3 extends over 17 amino acids. The V gene end was trimmed by 6 bases and the J gene end by 4 bases; junction bases not matched to a gene: 10. CDR3 region: CASRSGTGTDGANVLTF. The CDR3 nucleotides read TGTGCCAGCAGGTCTGGGACAGGGACTGACGGGGCCAACGTCCTGACTTTC.

V and J are TRBV7-4 and TRBJ2-5, with TRBD2 matching over 9 bases. The CDR3 length is 15 residues. Germline CDR1 is SGHVT and CDR2 is SQSDAQ. With 5 bases clipped from V and 5 bases from J, the junction kept 9 bases outside the gene matches. The CDR3 region has the DNA TGTGCCAGCAGCGCTTCCAGCGGGGGGTTGGAGACCCAGTACTTC. Encoded protein: CASSASSGGLETQYF. The whole variable domain, filled in from reference TRBV7-4 and TRBJ2-5, reads GAGVSQSPRYKVAKRGRDVALRCDSISGHVTLYWYRQTLGQGSEVLTYSQSDAQRDKSGRPSGRFSAERPERSVSTLKIQRTEQGDSAVYLCASSASSGGLETQYFGPGTRLLVL.

The chain employs TRBV6-8 and TRBJ1-1; D not resolved. The CDR3 consists of 13 residues. CDR1 and CDR2 from the germline V gene are MNHGY and SAAAGT. Trimming left V 6 bases short and J 10 bases short, with 18 bases between. The CDR3 sequence is CASSAGPRPGAFF. Written as DNA, the CDR3 is TGTGCCAGCAGCGCCGGACCCAGGCCGGGAGCTTTCTTT.

This clone turned up a few times. V is TRBV11-3 and J is TRBJ2-7, with TRBD1 identical over 8 bases. Germline assignment: CDR1 SGHNT and CDR2 YENEEA. The CDR3 consists of 14 residues. The J segment lost 5 bases and the V segment lost 2 bases, leaving 5 bases of the junction unmatched. CDR3 coding DNA: TGTGCCAGCAGCTTACAGGGGGCGATTAACGAGCAGTACTTC. Translating it yields CASSLQGAINEQYF.

The chain employs TRBV28 and TRBJ1-4; a weak D match, TRBD1 (5 bases). The CDR3 sequence is 14 residues long. The germline V gene encodes CDR1 MDHEN and CDR2 SYDVKM. Deletions cut 5 bases from V and 5 bases from J, with 12 bases between. The DNA of the CDR3 is TGTGCCAGCAGTGACGACAGCCAGAATGAAAAACTGTTTTTT. Encoded protein: CASSDDSQNEKLFF.

The V and J genes are TRBV2 and TRBJ1-4; no firm D call. The CDR3 is 12 amino acids. Germline CDR1 SNHLY, CDR2 FYNNEI. V shed 11 bases and J shed 6 bases, with 13 bases lying between them. CDR3 loop: CASGRGYEKLFF. The CDR3 DNA sequence: TGTGCCTCCGGGAGAGGGTATGAAAAACTGTTTTTT.

This clone came up a few times. The genes are TRBV9 and TRBJ1-4; no definite D call. CDR1 and CDR2 from the germline V gene are SGDLS and YYNGEE. This CDR3 region has 14 residues. Trimming took 0 bases from V and 7 from J, leaving 10 bases between them. In nucleotides, the CDR3 is TGTGCCAGCAGCGTAGAAGGGTCAGGTGAAAAACTGTTTTTT. The encoded protein is CASSVEGSGEKLFF.

This clone showed up just a few times. The chain joins TRBV6-8 to TRBJ1-1, with D perhaps TRBD1 (5 bases). Germline V gene data show CDR1 as MNHGY and CDR2 as SAAAGT. V was clipped by 5 bases and J by 7 bases, with 11 bases between them. This CDR3 contains 12 residues. CDR3: CASSLSQGEAFF. In DNA, the CDR3 is TGTGCCAGCAGTCTATCCCAGGGTGAAGCTTTCTTT.

The V gene is TRBV2, the J gene TRBJ2-7; 9 positions match TRBD1. CDR1 is SNHLY and CDR2 is FYNNEI in the germline V gene. J gave up 7 bases and V 8 bases, and 9 bases lay outside the gene matches. The CDR3 consists of 13 residues. This CDR3 is CASSGQGLREQYF. CDR3 DNA: TGTGCCAGCTCGGGACAGGGTCTTAGGGAGCAGTACTTC.

The chain combines TRBV19 with TRBJ1-2, with TRBD1 matching 8 bases. CDR1 is LNHDA, CDR2 SQIVND, per germline (reference sequence). The CDR3 is 17 residues long. J was trimmed by 5 bases and V by 5 bases; bases with no gene match: 16. In DNA, the CDR3 is TGTGCCAGTAGTGGAGGGCCTGCAGGGGGCTCTTGGTATGGCTACACCTTC. It codes for CASSGGPAGGSWYGYTF.

V and J are TRBV23-1 and TRBJ1-1, with a possible D match to TRBD1 (5 bases). TRBV23-1 is an open reading frame whose function is uncertain. This CDR3 comprises 16 residues. Trimming left V 6 bases short and J 5 bases short, with 22 bases between. Written as DNA, the CDR3 is TGCGCCAGCAGCCAAGGACAAACGGTCTTGGCTACTGAAGCTTTCTTT. Its protein is CASSQGQTVLATEAFF.

In this sample, this clone turned up a few times. This chain connects TRBV9 to TRBJ2-5; 7 bases are shared with TRBD1. This CDR3 region has 16 residues. The germline CDR1 and CDR2 sequences are SGDLS and YYNGEE. The ends lost 4 bases at V and 5 bases at J; junction bases unmatched: 14. The CDR3 reads CASSRYPTGIGETQYF. Here the CDR3 DNA reads TGTGCCAGCAGCCGTTACCCGACAGGGATTGGGGAGACCCAGTACTTC.

The rearrangement joins TRBV19 to TRBJ2-1; a weak D match, TRBD2 (7 bases). The CDR3 contains 17 residues. V lost 5 bases, J lost 0 bases, and 17 bases lay in between. Germline CDR1 and CDR2: LNHDA and SQIVND (reference sequence). The CDR3 DNA reads as TGTGCCAGTAGTTCCCCGGGGGGCGGGATCTCCTACAATGAGCAGTTCTTC. This sequence encodes CASSSPGGGISYNEQFF.

J is TRBJ2-7 and V is TRBV4-1; 9 bases fit TRBD2. Trimming took 1 base from V and 1 from J; bases not matched to a gene: 2. This CDR3 comprises 15 residues. Germline CDR1 reads MGHRA; CDR2 reads YSYEKL. CDR3 loop: CASSQGAGGSYEQYF. DNA for the CDR3: TGCGCCAGCAGCCAAGGAGCGGGGGGATCCTACGAGCAGTACTTC.

This clone came up a few times. The chain joins TRBV14 to TRBJ1-1; D uncertain. With 4 bases removed from V and 3 bases from J, the gap between germline ends came to 15 bases. CDR3 length: 15 amino acids. CDR1 is SGHDN, CDR2 FVKESK, per germline. Here the CDR3 reads CASSRQSGWDTEAFF. CDR3 bases: TGTGCCAGCAGCCGCCAAAGCGGGTGGGACACTGAAGCTTTCTTT.

This clone was counted between two and nine times. The chain carries TRBV11-3 and TRBJ1-2; 11 bases match TRBD1. The germline V gene has CDR1 SGHNT and CDR2 YENEEA. This CDR3 is built from 15 residues. The trim removed 1 base at V and 2 bases at J, leaving 0 bases unmatched. CDR3 amino acids: CASSLGTGGNYGYTF. The CDR3 DNA reads as TGTGCCAGCAGCTTAGGGACAGGGGGCAACTATGGCTACACCTTC.

This clone was detected a few times. V and J are TRBV6-8 and TRBJ2-3; D possibly corresponds to TRBD1 (5 bases). Trimming took off 2 bases at V and 1 base at J, with 10 bases between the two ends. CDR1 is MNHGY, CDR2 SAAAGT, per germline. The CDR3 has 15 residues. CDR3 coding DNA: TGTGCCAGCAGTTACGCAGGGTCAGGCACAGATACGCAGTATTTT. Protein: CASSYAGSGTDTQYF.

There are a few counts of this clone. V usage is TRBV28 and J usage is TRBJ2-1; D is unresolved. CDR3 size: 12 residues. The germline V gene has CDR1 MDHEN and CDR2 SYDVKM. With 2 bases removed from V and 4 bases from J, the gap between germline ends came to 3 bases. As DNA, the CDR3 is TGTGCCAGCAGTTTACCTTACAATGAGCAGTTCTTC. This translates into CASSLPYNEQFF. Full variable domain (missing parts from reference TRBV28 and TRBJ2-1): DVKVTQSSRYLVKRTGEKVFLECVQDMDHENMFWYRQDPGLGLRLIYFSYDVKMKEKGDIPEGYSVSREKKERFSLILESASTNQTSMYLCASSLPYNEQFFGPGTRLTVL.

This chain links TRBV19 with TRBJ2-1; D unresolved. Trimming cost V 1 base and J 9 bases, with 13 bases left between them. Looked up from germline, CDR1 is LNHDA and CDR2 is SQIVND (reference sequence). The CDR3 spans 14 residues. The CDR3: CASSIGGWAGEQFF. CDR3 sequence (DNA): TGTGCCAGTAGTATAGGGGGATGGGCAGGTGAGCAGTTCTTC.